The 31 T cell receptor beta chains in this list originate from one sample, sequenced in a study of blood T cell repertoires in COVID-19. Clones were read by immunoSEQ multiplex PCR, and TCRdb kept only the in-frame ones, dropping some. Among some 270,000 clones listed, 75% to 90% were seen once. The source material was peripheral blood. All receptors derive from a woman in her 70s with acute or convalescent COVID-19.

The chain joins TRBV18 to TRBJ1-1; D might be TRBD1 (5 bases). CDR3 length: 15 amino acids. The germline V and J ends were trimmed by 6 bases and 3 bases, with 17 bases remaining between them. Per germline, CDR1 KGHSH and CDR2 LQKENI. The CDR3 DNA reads TGTGCCAGCTCGTACCAACCTCAGGGCGACACTGAAGCTTTCTTT. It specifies CASSYQPQGDTEAFF.

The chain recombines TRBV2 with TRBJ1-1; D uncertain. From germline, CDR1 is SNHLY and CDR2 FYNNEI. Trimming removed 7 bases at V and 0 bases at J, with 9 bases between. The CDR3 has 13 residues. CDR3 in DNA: TGTGCCAGCAAAGCGTCGGTGAACACTGAAGCTTTCTTT. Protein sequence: CASKASVNTEAFF.

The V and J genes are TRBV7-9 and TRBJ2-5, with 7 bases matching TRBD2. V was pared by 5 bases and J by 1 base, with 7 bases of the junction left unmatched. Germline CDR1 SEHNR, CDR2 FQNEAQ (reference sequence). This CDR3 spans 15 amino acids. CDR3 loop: CASSPIAGLQETQYF. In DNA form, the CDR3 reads TGTGCCAGCAGCCCAATAGCGGGCCTCCAAGAGACCCAGTACTTC.

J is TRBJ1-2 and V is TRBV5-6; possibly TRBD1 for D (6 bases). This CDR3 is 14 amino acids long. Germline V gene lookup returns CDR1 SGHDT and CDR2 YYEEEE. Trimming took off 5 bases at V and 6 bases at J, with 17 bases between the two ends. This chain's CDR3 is CASSQQNRDDGYTF. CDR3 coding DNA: TGTGCCAGCAGTCAACAAAACAGGGATGATGGCTACACCTTC.

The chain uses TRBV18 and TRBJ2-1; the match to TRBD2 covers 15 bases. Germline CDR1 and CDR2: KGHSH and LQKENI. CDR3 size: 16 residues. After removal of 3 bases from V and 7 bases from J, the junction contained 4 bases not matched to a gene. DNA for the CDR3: TGTGCCAGCTCACCCGGACTAGCGGGGGGGCGGAATGAGCAGTTCTTC. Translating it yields CASSPGLAGGRNEQFF.

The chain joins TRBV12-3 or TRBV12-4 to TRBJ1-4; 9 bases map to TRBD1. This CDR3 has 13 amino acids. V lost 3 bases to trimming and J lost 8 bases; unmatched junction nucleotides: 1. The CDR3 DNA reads TGTGCCAGCAGTTTGGACAGGGGAGAAAAACTGTTTTTT. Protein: CASSLDRGEKLFF.

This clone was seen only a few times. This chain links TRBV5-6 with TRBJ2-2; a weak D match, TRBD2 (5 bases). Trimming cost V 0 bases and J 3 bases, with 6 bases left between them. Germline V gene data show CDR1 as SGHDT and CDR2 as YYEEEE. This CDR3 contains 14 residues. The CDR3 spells CASSLGEYTGELFF. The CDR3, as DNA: TGTGCCAGCAGCTTGGGGGAGTACACCGGGGAGCTGTTTTTT.

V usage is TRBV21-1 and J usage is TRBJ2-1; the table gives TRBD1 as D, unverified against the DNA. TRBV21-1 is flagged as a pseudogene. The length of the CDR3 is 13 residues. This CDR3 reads CASPQQGDDEQFF. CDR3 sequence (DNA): TGTGCCAGCCCACAGCAGGGCGACGATGAGCAGTTCTTC.

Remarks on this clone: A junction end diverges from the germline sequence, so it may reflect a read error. Written as DNA, the CDR3 is TGTGCCGGCAGTGAGCGGGGGGGTTCCTACAATGAGCAGTTCTTC. This sequence encodes CAGSERGGSYNEQFF. The chain combines TRBV2 with TRBJ2-1; 10 positions match TRBD2. Per the germline V gene, CDR1 is SNHLY and CDR2 is FYNNEI. This CDR3 spans 15 amino acids.

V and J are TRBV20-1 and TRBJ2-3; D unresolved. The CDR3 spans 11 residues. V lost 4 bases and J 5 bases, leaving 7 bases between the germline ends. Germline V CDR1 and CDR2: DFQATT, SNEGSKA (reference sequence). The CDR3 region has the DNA TGCAGTGCTAAGACGGGAGATACGCAGTATTTT. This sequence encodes CSAKTGDTQYF.

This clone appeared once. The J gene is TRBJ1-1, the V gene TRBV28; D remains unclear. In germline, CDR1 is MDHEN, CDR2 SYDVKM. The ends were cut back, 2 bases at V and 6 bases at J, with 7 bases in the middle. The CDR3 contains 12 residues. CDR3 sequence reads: CASSLNSAEAFF. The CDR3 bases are TGTGCCAGCAGTTTAAACTCTGCTGAAGCTTTCTTT. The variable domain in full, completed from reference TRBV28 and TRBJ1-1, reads DVKVTQSSRYLVKRTGEKVFLECVQDMDHENMFWYRQDPGLGLRLIYFSYDVKMKEKGDIPEGYSVSREKKERFSLILESASTNQTSMYLCASSLNSAEAFFGQGTRLTVV.

The CDR3 DNA reads as TGTGCCAGCAGCTTAGTTGCGGGGGGGCCCTACGAGCAGTACTTC. This gives the protein CASSLVAGGPYEQYF. The chain couples TRBV7-8 to TRBJ2-7, with TRBD2 matching over 9 bases. Germline V lookup: CDR1 SGHVS, CDR2 FQNEAQ. The trim removed 1 base at V and 2 bases at J, leaving 3 bases unmatched. The CDR3 consists of 15 residues.

CDR3 DNA: TGTGCCAGCAGCTTAAGGGGACAGGGAGGCGGTGCGAATGAGCAGTTCTTC. This encodes CASSLRGQGGGANEQFF. The chain links TRBV7-3 to TRBJ2-1, with TRBD1 identical over 9 bases. Trimming at V came to 1 base and at J to 7 bases, leaving 11 bases not matched to a gene. The V gene's germline CDR1 is SGHTA and CDR2 FQGTGA. The CDR3 runs to 17 residues.

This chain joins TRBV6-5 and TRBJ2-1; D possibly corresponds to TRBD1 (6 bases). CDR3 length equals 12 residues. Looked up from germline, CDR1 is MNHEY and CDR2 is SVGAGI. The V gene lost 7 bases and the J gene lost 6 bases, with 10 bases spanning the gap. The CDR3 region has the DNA TGTGCCAGCAACGGCAGGGGCAATGAGCAGTTCTTC. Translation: CASNGRGNEQFF.

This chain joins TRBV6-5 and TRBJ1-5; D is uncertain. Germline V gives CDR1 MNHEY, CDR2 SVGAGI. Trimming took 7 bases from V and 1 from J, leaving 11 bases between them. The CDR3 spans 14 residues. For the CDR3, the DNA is TGTGCCAGCACTCAGGAGGCGAGCAATCAGCCCCAGCATTTT. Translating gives CASTQEASNQPQHF.

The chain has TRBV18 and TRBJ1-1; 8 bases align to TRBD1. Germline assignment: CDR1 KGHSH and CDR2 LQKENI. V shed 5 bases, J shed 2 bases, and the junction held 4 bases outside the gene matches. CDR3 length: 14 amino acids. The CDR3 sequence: CASSDRGGNTEAFF. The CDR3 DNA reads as TGTGCCAGCTCAGACAGGGGTGGAAACACTGAAGCTTTCTTT.

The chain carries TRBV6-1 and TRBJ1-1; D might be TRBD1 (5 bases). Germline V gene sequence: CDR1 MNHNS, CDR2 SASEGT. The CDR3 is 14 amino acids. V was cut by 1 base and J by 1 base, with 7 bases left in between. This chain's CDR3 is CASSEGQTNTEAFF. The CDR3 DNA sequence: TGTGCCAGCAGTGAAGGACAGACGAACACTGAAGCTTTCTTT.

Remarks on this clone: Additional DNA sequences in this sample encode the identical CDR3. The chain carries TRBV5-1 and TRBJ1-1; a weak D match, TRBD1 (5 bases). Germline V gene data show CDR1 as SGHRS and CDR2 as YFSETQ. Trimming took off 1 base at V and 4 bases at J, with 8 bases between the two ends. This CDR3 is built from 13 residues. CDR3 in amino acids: CASSLQGSTEAFF. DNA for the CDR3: TGCGCCAGCAGCTTGCAGGGATCCACTGAAGCTTTCTTT.

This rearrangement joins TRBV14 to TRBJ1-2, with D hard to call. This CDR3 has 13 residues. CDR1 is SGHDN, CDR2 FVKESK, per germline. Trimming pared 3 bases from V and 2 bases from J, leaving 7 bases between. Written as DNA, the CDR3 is TGTGCCAGCAGCCAGGGCCGAAACTATGGCTACACCTTC. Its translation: CASSQGRNYGYTF. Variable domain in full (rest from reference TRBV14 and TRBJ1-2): EAGVTQFPSHSVIEKGQTVTLRCDPISGHDNLYWYRRVMGKEIKFLLHFVKESKQDESGMPNNRFLAERTGGTYSTLKVQPAELEDSGVYFCASSQGRNYGYTFGSGTRLTVV.

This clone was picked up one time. The CDR3 DNA follows: TGTGCCAGCAGCCAAGATAGCCAGGGGTCCTACGAGCAGTACTTC. Translated: CASSQDSQGSYEQYF. V gene TRBV4-2 combines with J gene TRBJ2-7; maybe TRBD1 (6 bases). Germline lookup yields CDR1 LGHNA and CDR2 YNFKEQ. Trimming left V 0 bases short and J 1 base short, with 10 bases between. The CDR3 runs 15 residues.

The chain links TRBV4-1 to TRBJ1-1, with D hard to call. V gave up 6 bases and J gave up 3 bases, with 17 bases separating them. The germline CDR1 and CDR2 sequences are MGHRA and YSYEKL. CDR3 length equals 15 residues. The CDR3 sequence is CASRGRNYGYTEAFF. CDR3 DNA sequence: TGCGCCAGCAGGGGGAGGAATTACGGCTACACTGAAGCTTTCTTT.

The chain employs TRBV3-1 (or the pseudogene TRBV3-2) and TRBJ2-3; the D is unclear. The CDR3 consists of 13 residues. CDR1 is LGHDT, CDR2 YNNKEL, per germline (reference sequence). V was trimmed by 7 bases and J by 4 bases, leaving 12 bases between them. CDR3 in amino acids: CASTPVGSDTQYF. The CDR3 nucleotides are TGTGCCAGCACACCCGTCGGGTCAGATACGCAGTATTTT.

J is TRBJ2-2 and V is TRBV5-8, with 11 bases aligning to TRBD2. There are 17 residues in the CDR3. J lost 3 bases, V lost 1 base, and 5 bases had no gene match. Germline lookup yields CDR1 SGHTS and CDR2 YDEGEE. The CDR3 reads CASSLMGTSGYTGELFF. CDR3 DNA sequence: TGTGCCAGCAGCTTGATGGGGACTAGCGGCTACACCGGGGAGCTGTTTTTT.

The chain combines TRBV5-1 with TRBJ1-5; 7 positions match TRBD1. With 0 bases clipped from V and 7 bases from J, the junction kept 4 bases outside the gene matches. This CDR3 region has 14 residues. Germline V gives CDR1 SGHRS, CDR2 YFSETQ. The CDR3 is CASSLDGQEQPQHF. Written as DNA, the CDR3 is TGCGCCAGCAGCTTGGACGGACAGGAACAGCCCCAGCATTTT.

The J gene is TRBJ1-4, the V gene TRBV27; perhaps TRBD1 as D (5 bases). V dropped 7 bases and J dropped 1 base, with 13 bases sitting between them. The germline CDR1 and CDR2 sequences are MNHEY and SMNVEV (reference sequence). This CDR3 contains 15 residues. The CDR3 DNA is TGTGCCAGCATGGTTTTGGGGGGAACTAATGAAAAACTGTTTTTT. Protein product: CASMVLGGTNEKLFF.

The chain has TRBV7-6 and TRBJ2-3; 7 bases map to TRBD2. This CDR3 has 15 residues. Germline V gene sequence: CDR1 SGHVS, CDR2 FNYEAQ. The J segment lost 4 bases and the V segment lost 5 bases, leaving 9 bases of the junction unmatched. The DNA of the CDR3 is TGTGCCAGCAGCCGTCTAGCGGCGGGATCAGATACGCAGTATTTT. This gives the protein CASSRLAAGSDTQYF.

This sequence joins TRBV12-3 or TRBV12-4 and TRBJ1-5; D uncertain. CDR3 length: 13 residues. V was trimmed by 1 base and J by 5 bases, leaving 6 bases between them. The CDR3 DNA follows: TGTGCCAGCAGTTTAGGGCGGGATCAGCCCCAGCATTTT. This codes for CASSLGRDQPQHF.

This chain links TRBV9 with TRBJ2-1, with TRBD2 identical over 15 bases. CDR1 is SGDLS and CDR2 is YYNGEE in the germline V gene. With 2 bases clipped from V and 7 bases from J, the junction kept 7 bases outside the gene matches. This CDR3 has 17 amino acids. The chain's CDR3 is CASSVAGTSGGLNEQFF. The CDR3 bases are TGTGCCAGCAGCGTTGCGGGGACTAGCGGGGGGCTGAATGAGCAGTTCTTC.

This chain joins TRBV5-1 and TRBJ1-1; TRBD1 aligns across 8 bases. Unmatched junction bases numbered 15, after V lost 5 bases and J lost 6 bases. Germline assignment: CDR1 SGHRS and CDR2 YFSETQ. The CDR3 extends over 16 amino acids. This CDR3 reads CASRTSLKTGAAEAFF. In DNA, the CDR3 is TGCGCCAGCAGAACTTCCTTAAAGACAGGGGCGGCTGAAGCTTTCTTT.

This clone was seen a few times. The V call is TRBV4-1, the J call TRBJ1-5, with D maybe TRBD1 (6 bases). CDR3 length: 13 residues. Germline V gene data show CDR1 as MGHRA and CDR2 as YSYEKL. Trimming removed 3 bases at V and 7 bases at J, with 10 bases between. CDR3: CASSHPGEQPQHF. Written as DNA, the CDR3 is TGCGCCAGCAGCCACCCAGGGGAACAGCCCCAGCATTTT.

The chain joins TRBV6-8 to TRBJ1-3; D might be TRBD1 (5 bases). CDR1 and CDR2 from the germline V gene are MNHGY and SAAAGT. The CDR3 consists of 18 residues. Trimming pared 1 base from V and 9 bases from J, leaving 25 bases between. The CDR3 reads CASSYWAEAGTTMCTIYF. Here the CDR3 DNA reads TGTGCCAGCAGTTACTGGGCGGAAGCGGGGACTACTATGTGCACCATATATTTT.